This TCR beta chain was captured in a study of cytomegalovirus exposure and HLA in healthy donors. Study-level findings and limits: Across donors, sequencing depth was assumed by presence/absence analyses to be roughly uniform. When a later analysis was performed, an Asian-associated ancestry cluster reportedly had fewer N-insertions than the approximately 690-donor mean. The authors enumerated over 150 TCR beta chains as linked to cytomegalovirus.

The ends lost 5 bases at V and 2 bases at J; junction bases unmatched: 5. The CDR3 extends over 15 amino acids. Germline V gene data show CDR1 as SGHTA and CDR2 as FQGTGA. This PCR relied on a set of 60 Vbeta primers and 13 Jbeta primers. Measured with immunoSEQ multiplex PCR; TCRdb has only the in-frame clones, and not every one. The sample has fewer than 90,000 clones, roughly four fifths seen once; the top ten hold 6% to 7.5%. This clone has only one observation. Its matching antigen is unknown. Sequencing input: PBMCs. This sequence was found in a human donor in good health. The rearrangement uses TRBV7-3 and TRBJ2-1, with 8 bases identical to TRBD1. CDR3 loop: CASSRQGLTYNEQFF. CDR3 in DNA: TGTGCCAGCAGCCGACAGGGGCTTACCTACAATGAGCAGTTCTTC.